The 23 T cell receptor beta chains in this list originate from one sample, sequenced in a study of cytomegalovirus exposure and HLA in healthy donors. The PCR made use of 60 Vbeta and 13 Jbeta primers. Method: immunoSEQ multiplex PCR; TCRdb's copy keeps in-frame clones and lacks some. This sample has approximately 150,000 clones, with roughly 80% found just once. The material sequenced was PBMCs. The receptors derive from a woman aged 25 to 39 in good health and CMV-seropositive.

The rearrangement joins TRBV7-3 to TRBJ2-2; 10 bases line up with TRBD1. The V gene end was trimmed by 5 bases and the J gene end by 0 bases; junction bases not matched to a gene: 6. From germline, CDR1 is SGHTA and CDR2 FQGTGA. The CDR3 has 17 amino acids. As DNA, the CDR3 is TGTGCCAGCAGCATGGGACAGGGGAGGCCGAACACCGGGGAGCTGTTTTTT. It translates to CASSMGQGRPNTGELFF.

The chain uses TRBV13 and TRBJ2-3, with D possibly being TRBD2 (6 bases). Germline CDR1 reads PRHDT; CDR2 reads FYEKMQ (reference sequence). The CDR3 spans 14 residues. The V end lost 1 base, the J end lost 6 bases, and 11 bases lay between the germline ends. CDR3 sequence reads: CASSLAGESDTQYF. The CDR3 DNA reads as TGTGCCAGCAGCTTAGCGGGGGAATCGGATACGCAGTATTTT.

This clone turned up a few times. J is TRBJ2-3 and V is TRBV2; the match to TRBD2 covers 10 bases. Germline V gene lookup returns CDR1 SNHLY and CDR2 FYNNEI. The V gene end was trimmed by 6 bases and the J gene end by 2 bases; junction bases not matched to a gene: 2. CDR3 length: 14 residues. The CDR3 region has the DNA TGTGCCAGCAGCAGCGGGGGGGACACAGATACGCAGTATTTT. It encodes CASSSGGDTDTQYF.

The J gene is TRBJ1-3, the V gene TRBV6-5; D is uncertain. The germline V and J ends were trimmed by 9 bases and 0 bases, with 15 bases remaining between them. The CDR3 sequence is 15 residues long. The germline V gene has CDR1 MNHEY and CDR2 SVGAGI. CDR3 in DNA: TGTGCCAGTGCCCTCTCGGGAACCTCTGGAAACACCATATATTTT. Its protein product is CASALSGTSGNTIYF.

This chain joins TRBV10-3 and TRBJ1-6, with D uncertain. V was cut by 0 bases and J by 8 bases, with 14 bases left in between. The CDR3 has 16 amino acids. Germline V lookup: CDR1 ENHRY, CDR2 SYGVKD. DNA for the CDR3: TGTGCCATCAGTGAGTCGTATCCCGGGCGGGATTCACCCCTCCACTTT. It codes for CAISESYPGRDSPLHF.

The gene calls are TRBV5-1 and TRBJ2-7, with 7 bases identical to TRBD1. V lost 5 bases to trimming and J lost 3 bases; unmatched junction nucleotides: 8. Germline CDR1 reads SGHRS; CDR2 reads YFSETQ. This CDR3 region has 14 residues. CDR3 protein: CASRTRDSYYEQYF. In DNA form, the CDR3 reads TGCGCCAGCAGGACCCGGGACAGTTACTACGAGCAGTACTTC.

This rearrangement joins TRBV7-2 to TRBJ1-3; tentatively, D is TRBD1 (6 bases). The germline V gene has CDR1 SGHTA and CDR2 FQGNSA. The V end lost 5 bases, the J end lost 0 bases, and 11 bases lay between the germline ends. The length of the CDR3 is 15 residues. The CDR3 DNA is TGTGCCAGCAGCCCAGGGGTAGGCTCTGGAAACACCATATATTTT. Translating it yields CASSPGVGSGNTIYF.

This sequence joins TRBV6-6 and TRBJ1-1; 9 bases are a match to TRBD1. CDR3 length: 14 amino acids. In germline, CDR1 is MNHNY, CDR2 SVGAGI (reference sequence). With V trimmed by 6 bases and J by 6 bases, 8 bases remained unmatched. Here the CDR3 DNA reads TGTGCCAGCAGGGGGACAGGGAGTTTGGCTGAAGCTTTCTTT. Translation gives CASRGTGSLAEAFF.

The V and J genes are TRBV9 and TRBJ2-3; 7 nucleotides line up with TRBD1. Trimming took 1 base from V and 3 from J; bases not matched to a gene: 8. The CDR3 is 16 residues long. Germline CDR1 SGDLS, CDR2 YYNGEE. DNA of the CDR3: TGTGCCAGCAGCGTATCAGGGGGAGCGGAGACAGATACGCAGTATTTT. Amino acids: CASSVSGGAETDTQYF.

The gene calls are TRBV4-2 and TRBJ1-2; D not certain. Germline lookup yields CDR1 LGHNA and CDR2 YNFKEQ. V dropped 3 bases and J dropped 8 bases, with 10 bases sitting between them. The CDR3 is made up of 12 amino acids. CDR3 loop: CASSQESGGYTF. CDR3 nucleotide sequence: TGTGCCAGCAGCCAGGAGAGCGGCGGCTACACCTTC.

The rearrangement uses TRBV5-4 and TRBJ2-2, with TRBD1 matching over 7 bases. Germline loops: CDR1 SGHNT, CDR2 YYREEE (reference sequence). The CDR3 totals 17 residues. V shed 0 bases and J 1 base; nucleotides not matched to a gene: 6. The CDR3 nucleotides read TGTGCCAGCAGCTTGGCCCCGGGACAGATGAACACCGGGGAGCTGTTTTTT. Translation: CASSLAPGQMNTGELFF.

V usage is TRBV6-5 and J usage is TRBJ1-5; 10 nucleotides line up with TRBD1. CDR1 and CDR2 from the germline V gene are MNHEY and SVGAGI. The CDR3 runs to 14 residues. Trimming took 4 bases from V and 6 from J; bases not matched to a gene: 3. In DNA, the CDR3 is TGTGCCAGCAGTTTTGGACAGGGGGGTCAGCCCCAGCATTTT. It encodes CASSFGQGGQPQHF.

The genes are TRBV5-1 and TRBJ2-5, with 7 bases aligning to TRBD1. V shed 3 bases and J 1 base; nucleotides not matched to a gene: 0. The germline CDR1 and CDR2 sequences are SGHRS and YFSETQ. The CDR3 extends over 13 amino acids. The CDR3: CASSWDSQETQYF. CDR3 DNA sequence: TGCGCCAGCAGCTGGGACAGCCAAGAGACCCAGTACTTC. Supplemented by reference TRBV5-1 and TRBJ2-5, the full variable domain reads KAGVTQTPRYLIKTRGQQVTLSCSPISGHRSVSWYQQTPGQGLQFLFEYFSETQRNKGNFPGRFSGRQFSNSRSEMNVSTLELGDSALYLCASSWDSQETQYFGPGTRLLVL.

This chain links TRBV4-1 with TRBJ2-2; D is uncertain. CDR3 size: 15 residues. The germline V gene encodes CDR1 MGHRA and CDR2 YSYEKL. The germline V and J ends were trimmed by 5 bases and 2 bases, with 12 bases remaining between them. CDR3 sequence reads: CASSNPAGNTGELFF. DNA for the CDR3: TGCGCCAGCAGCAACCCGGCAGGTAACACCGGGGAGCTGTTTTTT.

The gene calls are TRBV5-6 and TRBJ1-5; D call uncertain. The V end was cut by 2 bases, the J end by 5 bases, with 11 bases between. Germline-derived CDR1 and CDR2 are SGHDT and YYEEEE. The CDR3 is 14 residues long. The chain's CDR3 is CASSLRWRDQPQHF. Here the CDR3 DNA reads TGTGCCAGCAGCTTAAGGTGGAGGGATCAGCCCCAGCATTTT.

In its sample, this clone was seen a few times. The V and J genes are TRBV7-2 and TRBJ2-1, with 7 bases that match TRBD1. CDR3 size: 19 residues. Germline assignment: CDR1 SGHTA and CDR2 FQGNSA. Losses at the gene ends were 5 bases for V and 3 bases for J; bases not matched to a gene: 19. The CDR3: CASSPGPGQSPIYYNEQFF. The CDR3 coding sequence is TGTGCCAGCAGCCCAGGCCCGGGACAGAGTCCAATCTACTACAATGAGCAGTTCTTC.

The chain uses TRBV7-2 and TRBJ1-6; D remains ambiguous. Germline CDR1 reads SGHTA; CDR2 reads FQGNSA. V dropped 5 bases and J dropped 3 bases, with 11 bases sitting between them. This CDR3 is 15 amino acids long. This CDR3 is CASSPGRLYNSPLHF. The CDR3 bases are TGTGCCAGCAGCCCCGGCAGGCTCTATAATTCACCCCTCCACTTT.

The chain is built from TRBV4-3 and TRBJ2-5; 7 bases agree with TRBD1. From germline, CDR1 is LGHNA and CDR2 YSLEER. V was clipped by 4 bases and J by 7 bases; unmatched bases: 15. CDR3 length: 16 amino acids. The CDR3 sequence is CASSRDLGTDFGTQYF. In DNA form, the CDR3 reads TGCGCCAGCAGCCGAGACCTGGGGACAGACTTTGGGACCCAGTACTTC.

The rearrangement joins TRBV4-3 to TRBJ1-2; 7 nucleotides align to TRBD1. From germline, CDR1 is LGHNA and CDR2 YSLEER. The CDR3 has 18 residues. The J segment lost 2 bases and the V segment lost 1 base, leaving 13 bases of the junction unmatched. The CDR3 is CASSQVFRQGVANYGYTF. In nucleotides, the CDR3 is TGCGCCAGCAGCCAAGTTTTCCGACAGGGTGTGGCCAACTATGGCTACACCTTC.

V usage is TRBV15 and J usage is TRBJ2-5; D unresolved. The germline V gene encodes CDR1 LNHNV and CDR2 YYDKDF (reference sequence). The CDR3 runs to 13 residues. Trimming pared 3 bases from V and 7 bases from J, leaving 12 bases between. CDR3 nucleotide sequence: TGTGCCACCAGCAGCGGGTTCTCGGGGACCCAGTACTTC. Protein: CATSSGFSGTQYF.

The CDR3, as DNA: TGCGCCAGCAGCTTGGACGCGACAGGGGTCTACGAGCAGTACTTC. Encoded protein: CASSLDATGVYEQYF. The gene calls are TRBV5-1 and TRBJ2-7; 8 nucleotides line up with TRBD1. This CDR3 spans 15 amino acids. Germline CDR1 reads SGHRS; CDR2 reads YFSETQ. J lost 3 bases, V lost 0 bases, and 5 bases had no gene match.

V and J are TRBV4-3 and TRBJ2-7; 8 nucleotides line up with TRBD1. J gave up 6 bases and V 0 bases, and 16 bases lay outside the gene matches. Germline V gene lookup returns CDR1 LGHNA and CDR2 YSLEER. This CDR3 has 18 residues. CDR3 sequence (DNA): TGCGCCAGCAGCCAAGATAGGACAGGGCCAGCCCGGTCCACCGAGCAGTACTTC. It is translated as CASSQDRTGPARSTEQYF.

This clone was seen only a few times. The junction and the germline gene differ at one end; a read error may be behind it. V usage is TRBV7-9 and J usage is TRBJ1-5; D call uncertain. The V gene's germline CDR1 is SEHNR and CDR2 FQNEAQ (reference sequence). The CDR3 covers 14 residues. This CDR3 is CASSPSGIIIPLAF. DNA of the CDR3: TGTGCCAGCAGCCCATCAGGTATTATAATTCCTCTCGCTTTT.